This entry is about one T cell receptor (beta chain). This sample stems from a study of cytomegalovirus exposure and HLA in healthy donors. Amplification used 60 Vbeta primers and 13 Jbeta primers. The data were produced by immunoSEQ multiplex PCR, yet TCRdb's version contains in-frame clones alone and is incomplete. The sample has roughly 110,000 clones; 77% are singletons. Germline V gives CDR1 SGHVS, CDR2 FNYEAQ. The CDR3 covers 14 residues. J gave up 3 bases and V 1 base, and 0 bases lay outside the gene matches. The clonotype was recovered from a male donor in good health and CMV-seronegative. The V and J genes are TRBV7-6 and TRBJ2-7; 10 positions agree with TRBD1. Sequenced input: PBMCs. This CDR3 is CASSLGDRGYEQYF. CDR3 DNA: TGTGCCAGCAGCTTAGGGGACAGGGGCTACGAGCAGTACTTC. The complete variable domain, with remaining parts taken from reference TRBV7-6 and TRBJ2-7, reads GAGVSQSPRYKVTKRGQDVALRCDPISGHVSLYWYRQALGQGPEFLTYFNYEAQQDKSGLPNDRFSAERPEGSISTLTIQRTEQRDSAMYRCASSLGDRGYEQYFGPGTRLTVT.